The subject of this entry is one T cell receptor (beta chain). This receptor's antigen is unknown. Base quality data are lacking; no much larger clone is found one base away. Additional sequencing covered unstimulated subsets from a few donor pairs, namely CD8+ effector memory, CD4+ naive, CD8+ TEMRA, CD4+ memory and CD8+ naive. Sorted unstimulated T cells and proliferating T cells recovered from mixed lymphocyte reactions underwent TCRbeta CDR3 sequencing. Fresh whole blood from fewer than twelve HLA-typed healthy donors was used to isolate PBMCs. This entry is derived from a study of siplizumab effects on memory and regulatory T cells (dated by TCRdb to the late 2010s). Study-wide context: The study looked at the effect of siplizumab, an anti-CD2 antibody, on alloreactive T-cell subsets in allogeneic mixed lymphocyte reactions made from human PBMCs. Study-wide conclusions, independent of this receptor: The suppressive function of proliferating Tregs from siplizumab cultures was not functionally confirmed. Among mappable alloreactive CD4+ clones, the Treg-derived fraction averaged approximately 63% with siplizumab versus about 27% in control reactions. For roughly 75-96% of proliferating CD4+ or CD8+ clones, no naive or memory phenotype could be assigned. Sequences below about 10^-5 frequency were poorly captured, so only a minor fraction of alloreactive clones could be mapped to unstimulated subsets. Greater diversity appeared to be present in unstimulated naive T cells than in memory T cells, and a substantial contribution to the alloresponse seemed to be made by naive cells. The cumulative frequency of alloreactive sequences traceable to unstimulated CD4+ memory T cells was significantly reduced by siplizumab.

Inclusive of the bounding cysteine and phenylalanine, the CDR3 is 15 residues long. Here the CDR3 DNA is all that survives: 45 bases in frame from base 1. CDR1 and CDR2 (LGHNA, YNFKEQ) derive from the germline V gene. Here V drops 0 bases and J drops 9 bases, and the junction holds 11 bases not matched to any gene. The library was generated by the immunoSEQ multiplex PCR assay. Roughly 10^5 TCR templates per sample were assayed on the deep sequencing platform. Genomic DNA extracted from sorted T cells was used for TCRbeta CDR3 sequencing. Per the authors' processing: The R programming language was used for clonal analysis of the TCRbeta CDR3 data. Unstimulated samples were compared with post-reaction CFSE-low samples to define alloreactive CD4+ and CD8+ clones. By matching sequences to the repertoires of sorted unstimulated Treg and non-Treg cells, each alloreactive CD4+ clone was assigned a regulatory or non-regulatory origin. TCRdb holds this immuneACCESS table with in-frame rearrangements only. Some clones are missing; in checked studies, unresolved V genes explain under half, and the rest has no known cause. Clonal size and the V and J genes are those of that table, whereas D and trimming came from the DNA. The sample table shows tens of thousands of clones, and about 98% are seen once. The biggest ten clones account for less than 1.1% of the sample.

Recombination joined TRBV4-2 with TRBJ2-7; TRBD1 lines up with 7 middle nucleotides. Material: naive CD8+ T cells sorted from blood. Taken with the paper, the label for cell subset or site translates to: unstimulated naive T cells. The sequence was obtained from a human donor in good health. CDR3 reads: CASSQEPASGGRQYF. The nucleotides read TGTGCCAGCAGCCAAGAGCCAGCCTCAGGGGGTAGGCAGTACTTC.